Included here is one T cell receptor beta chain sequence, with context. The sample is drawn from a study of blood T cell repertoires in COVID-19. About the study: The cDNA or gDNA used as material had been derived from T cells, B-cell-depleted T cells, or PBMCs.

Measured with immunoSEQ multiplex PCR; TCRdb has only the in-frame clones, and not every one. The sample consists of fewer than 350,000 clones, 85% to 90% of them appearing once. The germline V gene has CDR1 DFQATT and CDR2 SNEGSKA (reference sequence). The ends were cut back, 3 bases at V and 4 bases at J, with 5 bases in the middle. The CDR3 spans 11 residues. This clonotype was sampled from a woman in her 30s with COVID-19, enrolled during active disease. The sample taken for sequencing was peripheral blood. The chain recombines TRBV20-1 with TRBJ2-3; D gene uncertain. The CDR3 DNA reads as TGCAGTGCTAGGGTAGCAGATACGCAGTATTTT. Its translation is CSARVADTQYF.